Presented here are 9 T cell receptor beta chains from one specimen sequenced in a study of T-cell reconstitution after alpha-beta-depleted transplantation in children. It was with unique molecular identifiers that the TCRbeta library was prepared. TCRdb used MiXCR to reprocess the PCR reads, holding one entry per CDR3 protein. The data show about 7,600 distinct CDR3 sequences, approximately 5.1% seen once. The material was PBMCs, mostly from graft donor cells, obtained 180 days after TCRalphabeta/CD19-depleted stem cell transplant. The receptors stem from a child younger than two who had a stem cell transplant for acute myeloid leukemia, so the T cells may come from the graft donor.

This clonotype was counted many times. The chain is built from TRBV10-3 and TRBJ1-3; D may be TRBD1 (6 bases). There are 16 residues in the CDR3. V dropped 6 bases and J dropped 1 base, with 16 bases sitting between them. Germline CDR1 ENHRY, CDR2 SYGVKD. The CDR3, as DNA: TGTGCCATCAGCGGAACGTTGGGGGCATCTGGAAACACCATATATTTT. Translation gives CAISGTLGASGNTIYF.

This clonotype appeared many times. The chain carries TRBV30 and TRBJ2-3; no reliable D call. The germline V gene has CDR1 GTSNPN and CDR2 SVGIG (reference sequence). The CDR3 loop spans 15 amino acids. The ends were cut back, 4 bases at V and 1 base at J, with 15 bases in the middle. This CDR3 reads CAWTRPAVGTDTQYF. The CDR3 nucleotides are TGTGCCTGGACCCGTCCCGCGGTCGGCACAGATACGCAGTATTTT. The entire variable domain, with the rest obtained from reference TRBV30 and TRBJ2-3, is as follows: SQTIHQWPATLVQPVGSPLSLECTVEGTSNPNLYWYRQAAGRGLQLLFYSVGIGQISSEVPQNLSASRPQDRQFILSSKKLLLSDSGFYLCAWTRPAVGTDTQYFGPGTRLTVL.

There are many counts of this clonotype. The CDR3 DNA sequence: TGTGCCAGCAGCGGAAAGGGTTACTACGAGCAGTACTTC. It translates to CASSGKGYYEQYF. This sequence joins TRBV28 and TRBJ2-7; D unclear. The CDR3 is 13 residues long. From germline, CDR1 is MDHEN and CDR2 SYDVKM. Trimming left V 6 bases short and J 3 bases short, with 12 bases between. Combining the CDR3 with reference TRBV28 and TRBJ2-7 gives the whole variable domain DVKVTQSSRYLVKRTGEKVFLECVQDMDHENMFWYRQDPGLGLRLIYFSYDVKMKEKGDIPEGYSVSREKKERFSLILESASTNQTSMYLCASSGKGYYEQYFGPGTRLTVT.

This clonotype was observed many times. The chain is built from TRBV6-5 and TRBJ2-1; 7 bases are a match to TRBD2. The CDR3 has 16 amino acids. J gave up 0 bases and V 6 bases, and 8 bases lay outside the gene matches. Looked up from germline, CDR1 is MNHEY and CDR2 is SVGAGI. The CDR3 DNA reads as TGTGCCAGCAGCCTTTCCAGCGGGACCTCCTACAATGAGCAGTTCTTC. Translated: CASSLSSGTSYNEQFF.

This clonotype has a count of ten or more. The chain couples TRBV6-5 to TRBJ2-3; D is possibly TRBD2 (5 bases). The germline gives CDR1 MNHEY, CDR2 SVGAGI. This CDR3 comprises 14 residues. Trimming removed 2 bases from V and 5 bases from J, with 11 bases in between. The CDR3 DNA follows: TGTGCCAGCAGTTACCTACGGGGAAAAGATACGCAGTATTTT. This gives the protein CASSYLRGKDTQYF.

This clonotype showed up many times. The chain combines TRBV12-3 or TRBV12-4 with TRBJ1-5; tentatively, D is TRBD1 (5 bases). This CDR3 contains 14 residues. The germline V and J ends were trimmed by 7 bases and 10 bases, with 20 bases remaining between them. The CDR3 nucleotides are TGTGCCAGCATGGGGGAAACTAAATCAGGACCCCAGCATTTT. The encoded protein is CASMGETKSGPQHF.

This clonotype was detected a few times. The chain is built from TRBV7-9 and TRBJ2-4, with 7 positions matching TRBD2. Trimming cost V 0 bases and J 11 bases; bases outside gene matches: 7. The germline V gene encodes CDR1 SEHNR and CDR2 FQNEAQ (reference sequence). The CDR3 runs to 14 residues. CDR3 sequence: CASSLALAAAFQYF. CDR3 in DNA: TGTGCCAGCAGCTTAGCTCTAGCGGCAGCTTTTCAGTACTTC.

This clonotype was recorded many times. This chain connects TRBV15 to TRBJ2-5, with a tentative D call TRBD1 (5 bases). V lost 3 bases and J 5 bases, leaving 13 bases between the germline ends. This CDR3 has 14 amino acids. Per the germline V gene, CDR1 is LNHNV and CDR2 is YYDKDF (reference sequence). CDR3 bases: TGTGCCACCAGCAGGAAAGGGGTGGGGGAGACCCAGTACTTC. Protein product: CATSRKGVGETQYF.

This clonotype showed up many times. CDR3 nucleotides: TGTGCCAGCAGCGTAGCGAAGACTAGCGGCGCCTACGAGCAGTACTTC. Encoded protein: CASSVAKTSGAYEQYF. V gene TRBV9 combines with J gene TRBJ2-7; TRBD2 matches 9 bases. This CDR3 has 16 amino acids. Germline values: CDR1 SGDLS, CDR2 YYNGEE. The V gene end was trimmed by 0 bases and the J gene end by 2 bases; junction bases not matched to a gene: 6.